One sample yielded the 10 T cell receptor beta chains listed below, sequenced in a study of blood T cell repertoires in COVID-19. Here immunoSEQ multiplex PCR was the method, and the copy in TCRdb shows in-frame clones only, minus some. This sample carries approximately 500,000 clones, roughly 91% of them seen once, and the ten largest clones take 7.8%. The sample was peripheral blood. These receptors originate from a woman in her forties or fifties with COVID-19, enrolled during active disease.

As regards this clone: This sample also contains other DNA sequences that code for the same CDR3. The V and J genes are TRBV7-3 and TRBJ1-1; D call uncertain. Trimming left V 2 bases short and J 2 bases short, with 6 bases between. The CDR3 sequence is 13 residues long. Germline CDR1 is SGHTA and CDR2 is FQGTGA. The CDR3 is CASSLGRNTEAFF. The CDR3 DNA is TGTGCCAGCAGCTTAGGGAGAAACACTGAAGCTTTCTTT.

For the CDR3, the DNA is TGCGCCAGCAGCCCAGGGGTTTCTGGAGCTTTCTTT. This sequence encodes CASSPGVSGAFF. The chain uses TRBV4-1 and TRBJ1-1; weak D call: TRBD1 (6 bases). Germline assignment: CDR1 MGHRA and CDR2 YSYEKL. Trimming left V 4 bases short and J 10 bases short, with 13 bases between. CDR3 length: 12 amino acids.

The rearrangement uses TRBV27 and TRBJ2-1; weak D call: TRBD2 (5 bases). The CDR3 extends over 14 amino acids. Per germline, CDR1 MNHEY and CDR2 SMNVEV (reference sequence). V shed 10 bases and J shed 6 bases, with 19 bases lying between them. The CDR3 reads CAISRTAMSNEQFF. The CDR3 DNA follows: TGTGCCATTAGCCGGACTGCTATGTCCAATGAGCAGTTCTTC.

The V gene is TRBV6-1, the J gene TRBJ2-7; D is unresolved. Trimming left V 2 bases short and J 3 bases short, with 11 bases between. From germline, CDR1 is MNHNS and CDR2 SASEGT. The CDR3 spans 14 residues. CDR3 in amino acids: CASSEREHFYEQYF. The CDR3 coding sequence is TGTGCCAGCAGTGAACGAGAGCACTTCTACGAGCAGTACTTC.

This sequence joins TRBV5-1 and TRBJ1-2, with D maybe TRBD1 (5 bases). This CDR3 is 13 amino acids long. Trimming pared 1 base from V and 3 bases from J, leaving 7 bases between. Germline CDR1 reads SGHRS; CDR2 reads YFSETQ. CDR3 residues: CASSLLTDYGYTF. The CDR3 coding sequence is TGCGCCAGCAGCTTGTTGACAGACTATGGCTACACCTTC. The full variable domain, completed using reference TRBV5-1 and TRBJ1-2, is KAGVTQTPRYLIKTRGQQVTLSCSPISGHRSVSWYQQTPGQGLQFLFEYFSETQRNKGNFPGRFSGRQFSNSRSEMNVSTLELGDSALYLCASSLLTDYGYTFGSGTRLTVV.

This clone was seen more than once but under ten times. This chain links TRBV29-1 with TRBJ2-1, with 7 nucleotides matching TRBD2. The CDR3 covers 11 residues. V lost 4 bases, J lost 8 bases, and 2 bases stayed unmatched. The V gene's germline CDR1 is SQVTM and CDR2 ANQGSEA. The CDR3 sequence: CSVGEGHEQFF. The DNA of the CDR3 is TGCAGCGTTGGGGAGGGCCATGAGCAGTTCTTC.

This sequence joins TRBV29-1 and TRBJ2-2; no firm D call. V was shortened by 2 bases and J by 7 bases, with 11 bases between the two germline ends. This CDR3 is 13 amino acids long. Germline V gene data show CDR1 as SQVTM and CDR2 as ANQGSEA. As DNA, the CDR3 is TGCAGCGTTGAACAGGCCTTCGGCGGGGAGCTGTTTTTT. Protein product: CSVEQAFGGELFF.

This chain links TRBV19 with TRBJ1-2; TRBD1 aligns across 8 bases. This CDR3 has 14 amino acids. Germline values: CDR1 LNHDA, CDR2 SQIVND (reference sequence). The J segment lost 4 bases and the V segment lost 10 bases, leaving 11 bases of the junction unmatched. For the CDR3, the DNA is TGTGCCATTAAGGACAGGGTGGTAGGCTATGGCTACACCTTC. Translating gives CAIKDRVVGYGYTF.

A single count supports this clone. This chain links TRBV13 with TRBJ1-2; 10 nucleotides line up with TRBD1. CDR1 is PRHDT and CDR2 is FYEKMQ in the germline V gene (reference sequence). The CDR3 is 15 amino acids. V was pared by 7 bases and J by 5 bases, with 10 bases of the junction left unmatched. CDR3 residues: CASTERDRGSYGYTF. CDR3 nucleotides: TGTGCCAGCACCGAAAGGGACAGGGGTTCGTATGGCTACACCTTC.

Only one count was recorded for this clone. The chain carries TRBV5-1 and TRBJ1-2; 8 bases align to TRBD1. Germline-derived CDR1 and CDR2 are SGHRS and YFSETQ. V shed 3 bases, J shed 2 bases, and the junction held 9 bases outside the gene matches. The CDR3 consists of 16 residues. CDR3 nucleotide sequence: TGCGCCAGCAGCTCCTCCCTTCAGGGGGCGAACTATGGCTACACCTTC. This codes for CASSSSLQGANYGYTF.